A selection of T cell receptor beta chains follows, all from one sample in a study of CD4 T cells in relation to SARS-CoV-2 and coronaviruses. Data came from immunoSEQ multiplex PCR; TCRdb stores just in-frame clones and leaves some out. The sample shows 15,000 to 20,000 clones, about 80% of them seen only once. No antigen has been identified for these receptors. The source material was CD4+ T cells from PBMCs, cultured in vitro. The receptors were sampled from a human donor in good health. Each CDR3 is given with its conserved first and last residue. D genes are given only for firm matches. Clone size is stated in some rows and not others, as once, few, many or a class when expanded.

clone size	V gene	J gene	D gene	CDR3 protein	CDR3 DNA
-	TRBV3-1/TRBV3-2	TRBJ2-7	-	CASSLPASRQYF	TGTGCCAGCAGCCTCCCCGCAAGTCGCCAGTACTTC
-	TRBV5-7	TRBJ2-5	TRBD1	CASSLGTGPIGETQYF	TGTGCCAGCAGCTTGGGGACAGGCCCGATTGGGGAGACCCAGTACTTC
-	TRBV6-2/TRBV6-3	TRBJ2-5	-	CASSPAWVDGETQYF	TGTGCCAGCAGCCCAGCGTGGGTGGATGGAGAGACCCAGTACTTC
-	TRBV10-3	TRBJ2-4	-	CAISDRALLAKNIQYF	TGTGCCATCAGTGATAGAGCCTTACTAGCCAAAAACATTCAGTACTTC
-	TRBV19	TRBJ2-7	-	CASSIDRGGSYEQYF	TGTGCCAGTAGTATAGATCGGGGCGGGTCCTACGAGCAGTACTTC
-	TRBV11-2	TRBJ1-6	-	CASSLEVRSRSPLHF	TGTGCCAGCAGCTTAGAAGTCAGGTCGCGATCACCCCTCCACTTT
once	TRBV27	TRBJ2-1	TRBD2	CASRGNFPGGKQFF	TGTGCCAGCCGCGGTAATTTCCCCGGGGGGAAGCAGTTCTTC
-	TRBV6-5	TRBJ2-5	TRBD2	CASSSGLAGETQYF	TGTGCCAGCAGTTCCGGACTAGCGGGAGAGACCCAGTACTTC
-	TRBV19	TRBJ2-5	-	CASMNSGAQYF	TGTGCCAGTATGAATAGTGGGGCCCAGTACTTC
-	TRBV5-1	TRBJ2-2	TRBD1	CASSPTGATGELFF	TGCGCCAGCAGCCCGACAGGGGCCACCGGGGAGCTGTTTTTT
-	TRBV3-1/TRBV3-2	TRBJ2-2	-	CASSQEGVGTGELFF	TGTGCCAGCAGCCAAGAGGGGGTCGGCACCGGGGAGCTGTTTTTT